This TCR beta chain emerged from a study of control samples from healthy donors and cancer patients. Here immunoSEQ multiplex PCR was the method, and the copy in TCRdb shows in-frame clones only, minus some. The sample comprises roughly 98,000 clones, more than 85% of which are singletons, and less than 10% rests with the top ten. Germline V gene sequence: CDR1 MGHRA, CDR2 YSYEKL. This CDR3 is 17 amino acids long. V gave up 0 bases and J gave up 11 bases, with 22 bases separating them. V and J are TRBV4-1 and TRBJ1-4, with D possibly matching TRBD1 (6 bases). Sequenced input: blood. The clonotype comes from a man aged 18-30 years in good health. DNA for the CDR3: TGCGCCAGCAGCCAAGATGGGCCACAGGGACGAAGTTTGAAACTGTTTTTT. Protein sequence: CASSQDGPQGRSLKLFF.